These 12 T cell receptor beta chains originate from one sample sequenced in a study of OX40 agonist ivuxolimab in advanced cancers. Clones were read by immunoSEQ multiplex PCR, and TCRdb kept only the in-frame ones, dropping some. The sample consists of 65,000 to 90,000 clones, roughly 88% of them appearing once. Material: CD4+ or CD8+ T cells sorted from blood, obtained in a trial of the OX40 agonist ivuxolimab. All receptors come from an adult with an advanced solid tumor such as melanoma, head and neck, liver or kidney cancer.

The chain links TRBV7-2 to TRBJ2-7; the D gene is possibly TRBD2 (6 bases). Looked up from germline, CDR1 is SGHTA and CDR2 is FQGNSA. The CDR3 spans 13 residues. Trimming took 1 base from V and 12 from J, leaving 16 bases between them. This CDR3 reads CASSLGGVASWYF. CDR3 bases: TGTGCCAGCAGCTTAGGGGGGGTCGCATCGTGGTACTTC.

The chain uses TRBV7-3 and TRBJ2-5; 11 bases match TRBD2. The CDR3 contains 13 residues. V shed 5 bases, J shed 9 bases, and the junction held 5 bases outside the gene matches. Germline V lookup: CDR1 SGHTA, CDR2 FQGTGA. CDR3: CASSPRLAGPQYF. The CDR3 nucleotides are TGTGCCAGCAGCCCAAGACTAGCGGGGCCCCAGTACTTC.

V gene TRBV7-9 combines with J gene TRBJ2-7, with TRBD2 as a possible D gene (6 bases). The germline gives CDR1 SEHNR, CDR2 FQNEAQ (reference sequence). This CDR3 contains 14 residues. The V end was cut by 5 bases, the J end by 7 bases, with 18 bases between. CDR3 sequence: CASSPLFVGGEQYF. The CDR3, as DNA: TGTGCCAGCAGCCCCCTTTTTGTCGGGGGTGAGCAGTACTTC.

The table lists this clone with a few counts. J is TRBJ2-7 and V is TRBV5-6; TRBD1 might be the D (5 bases). Germline CDR1 and CDR2: SGHDT and YYEEEE. V was cut by 2 bases and J by 4 bases, with 13 bases left in between. The CDR3 is 14 residues long. CDR3 sequence: CASSFWGLWYEQYF. The CDR3 region has the DNA TGTGCCAGCAGCTTTTGGGGCCTCTGGTACGAGCAGTACTTC.

V usage is TRBV7-2 and J usage is TRBJ2-4; TRBD2 matches 10 bases. Per germline, CDR1 SGHTA and CDR2 FQGNSA. With V trimmed by 5 bases and J by 10 bases, 11 bases remained unmatched. This CDR3 has 15 residues. CDR3 nucleotide sequence: TGTGCCAGCAGCCCGACTAGCGGGCCCCCTGGGATTCAGTACTTC. Its translation: CASSPTSGPPGIQYF.

The J gene is TRBJ2-1, the V gene TRBV27, with D perhaps TRBD1 or TRBD2 (6 bases each). V was cut by 4 bases and J by 4 bases, with 17 bases left in between. This CDR3 is 16 amino acids long. Germline V gene data show CDR1 as MNHEY and CDR2 as SMNVEV (reference sequence). DNA of the CDR3: TGTGCCAGCAGTTCCACTGGGGGGCGCTCTTACAATGAGCAGTTCTTC. It encodes CASSSTGGRSYNEQFF.

The chain couples TRBV6-5 to TRBJ2-1, with 10 positions matching TRBD2. The CDR3 covers 16 residues. From germline, CDR1 is MNHEY and CDR2 SVGAGI. With V trimmed by 0 bases and J by 8 bases, 7 bases remained unmatched. The CDR3: CASSYSGTSVIDEQFF. CDR3 coding DNA: TGTGCCAGCAGTTACTCCGGGACTAGCGTGATCGATGAGCAGTTCTTC.

The chain employs TRBV2 and TRBJ2-2, with TRBD1 identical over 10 bases. Germline V CDR1 and CDR2: SNHLY, FYNNEI. V was clipped by 7 bases and J by 4 bases; unmatched bases: 6. This CDR3 comprises 15 residues. The CDR3 DNA is TGTGCCAGCACCCCAGGACAGGGGGGCACCGGGGAGCTGTTTTTT. It specifies CASTPGQGGTGELFF.

The rearrangement uses TRBV19 and TRBJ2-7, with TRBD2 matching 12 bases. The CDR3 length is 17 residues. In germline, CDR1 is LNHDA, CDR2 SQIVND (reference sequence). V lost 2 bases, J lost 2 bases, and 7 bases stayed unmatched. The CDR3 DNA follows: TGTGCCAGTAGTATACCCCTACTAGCGGGAGGAACCTACGAGCAGTACTTC. This gives the protein CASSIPLLAGGTYEQYF.

V and J are TRBV7-3 and TRBJ2-1; 11 bases agree with TRBD2. The CDR3 consists of 16 residues. Germline V lookup: CDR1 SGHTA, CDR2 FQGTGA. Germline trimming cut 3 bases from V and 7 bases from J; bases unmatched to any gene: 8. The CDR3: CASSFRGLAGLNEQFF. The CDR3 DNA is TGTGCCAGCAGCTTCCGAGGACTAGCGGGCTTAAATGAGCAGTTCTTC.

This clone was detected once. The genes are TRBV27 and TRBJ1-4; TRBD1 is a possible D gene (6 bases). Trimming pared 8 bases from V and 0 bases from J, leaving 19 bases between. This CDR3 is 17 amino acids long. Germline lookup yields CDR1 MNHEY and CDR2 SMNVEV (reference sequence). The CDR3 DNA reads TGTGCCAGCCGTAGGGGACAAACCGATGCAACTAATGAAAAACTGTTTTTT. Encoded protein: CASRRGQTDATNEKLFF. The variable domain in full, with the rest retrieved from reference TRBV27 and TRBJ1-4, is EAQVTQNPRYLITVTGKKLTVTCSQNMNHEYMSWYRQDPGLGLRQIYYSMNVEVTDKGDVPEGYKVSRKEKRNFPLILESPSPNQTSLYFCASRRGQTDATNEKLFFGSGTQLSVL.

The chain links TRBV4-3 to TRBJ1-4, with D perhaps matching TRBD1 (5 bases). This CDR3 has 19 residues. Per germline, CDR1 LGHNA and CDR2 YSLEER. Trimming stripped 0 bases from V and 3 bases from J, with 20 bases between. CDR3 sequence: CASSQDPVSVQGANEKLFF. CDR3 coding DNA: TGCGCCAGCAGCCAAGATCCGGTTTCGGTCCAGGGTGCTAATGAAAAACTGTTTTTT.